This T cell receptor (beta chain) originates from a study of T-cell reconstitution after alpha-beta-depleted transplantation in children. Preparation of the TCRbeta library used unique molecular identifiers. TCRdb redid the calling of the PCR reads with MiXCR, one entry per CDR3 protein. The repertoire holds hundreds of thousands of distinct CDR3 sequences, with 8% to 9.5% as singletons. Germline assignment: CDR1 DFQATT and CDR2 SNEGSKA (reference sequence). Trimming left V 3 bases short and J 8 bases short, with 19 bases between. CDR3 length: 14 amino acids. The chain combines TRBV20-1 with TRBJ1-2, with D perhaps matching TRBD1 (5 bases). This specimen was PBMCs from the stem cell graft donor, taken from the stem cell graft. The sequence came from a human donor who donated a stem cell graft to a child with acute lymphoblastic leukemia. In DNA, the CDR3 is TGCAGTGCTAGCTTACTTTCAGGGAATGGCGGCTACACCTTC. Translated, it gives CSASLLSGNGGYTF.